This paragraph covers one T cell receptor beta chain sequence. No antigen is known for it. No much larger clonotype is one base removed from it; base qualities were not supplied. This sample was taken from a study of Ad26.COV2.S vaccination and SARS-CoV-2 variants (dated by TCRdb to the early 2020s). General notes on the study: Vaccine-arm donors came from COV1001, a multicentre, randomized, double-blind, placebo-controlled phase I-IIa trial of Ad26.COV2.S in healthy adults. Participants in the trial were split at random into five groups of five each, receiving low-dose or high-dose Ad26.COV2.S once or twice, or else placebo on both occasions. Investigators remained blinded to trial group allocation during experiments and outcome assessment. Sequencing of the TCRbeta repertoire served to evaluate the specificity and breadth of SARS-CoV-2-reactive T cell receptors following Ad26.COV2.S vaccination. Ad26.COV2.S was administered intramuscularly at a dose of 5x10^10 or 1x10^11 viral particles, either as one shot or as two shots given 56 days apart. A total of 32 samples were included in the TCR-sequenced set, comprising roughly 19 Ad26.COV2.S vaccine recipients, 5 placebo recipients and 8 SARS-CoV-2 convalescent individuals.

Study-wide findings and limitations: It was noted by the authors that total T cell responses may have been underestimated by the TCR breadth and depth analyses. After vaccination, spike-specific CD8+ and CD4+ T cell responses were reported to show substantial breadth. Ad26.COV2.S recipients had higher spike-specific TCR breadth than placebo recipients (P = 0.0014). The study was not powered to compare responses between vaccine doses or regimens. Non-spike TCR breadth was comparable between vaccine and placebo recipients, consistent with the vaccine containing only spike.

The immunoSEQ Assay was used to sequence TCRbeta CDR3 regions. After extraction, genomic DNA underwent amplification by bias-controlled multiplex PCR, followed by high-throughput sequencing. On the study's bioinformatics: To quantify the absolute abundance of every unique TCRbeta CDR3 region, sequences were collapsed and filtered. T cell fraction was estimated by normalizing TCRbeta template counts to usable DNA, which was measured by amplifying reference genes present in all nucleated cells. Repertoire TCRs were annotated as SARS-CoV-2-specific by exact matching of V gene, CDR3 amino acid sequence and J gene to a known reactive TCR set. MIRA supplied the reference SARS-CoV-2 TCR set, which was filtered for enrichment in COVID-19-positive ImmuneCODE repertoires so that public or cross-reactive TCRs were removed. Using the MIRA antigens, annotated TCRs were further analysed by specific ORF or by position within an ORF. Breadth was defined as the number of annotated unique rearrangements divided by the total number of unique productive rearrangements, and depth was defined as the summed frequency of the annotated unique rearrangements. Group comparisons of TCR breadth used two-sided Wilcoxon rank-sum tests. TCRdb retrieved this table from immuneACCESS and kept in-frame rearrangements only. Not all clones are present; in checked studies, unresolved V genes account for under half, and no reason is known for the remainder. That table supplies the V and J calls and clone size; D and trimming were determined from the DNA. This sample is represented by approximately 350,000 clones; roughly 84% of them were singletons. The top ten clonotypes cover roughly 3.1% of the sample.

The treatment or condition label for this specimen denotes: about 20 received Ad26.COV2.S at low or high dose, single or two shots; 5 received placebo; per-sample allocation not given. Repertoires of vaccine and placebo recipients were sequenced from samples collected on day 63 after the first injection. Cohort 1b enrolled about two dozen adults aged 18-55 years at a single site in Boston, USA, between 29 July and 7 August 2020. Ad26.COV2.S consisted of a replication-incompetent adenovirus type 26 vector by which a prefusion-stabilized SARS-CoV-2 spike protein from the original Wuhan strain was expressed. The CDR3, cysteine through phenylalanine, is 16 amino acids long. Just the 48-base CDR3 DNA is kept, in frame starting at base 1. The germline V gene yields MGHDK for CDR1 and SYGVNS for CDR2. V lost 2 bases and J lost 0 bases; the stretch between them is 11 bases long.

The origin of this receptor is a person aged 18-60 years who received the Ad26.COV2.S COVID-19 vaccine or a placebo. This chain is built from TRBV25-1 and TRBJ1-3; a confident D gene designation cannot be given. The sample here was peripheral blood, taken in a trial of Ad26.COV2.S vaccine versus placebo. The sequenced DNA: TGTGCCAGCAGTGAAAAAGTAGGATCCTCTGGAAACACCATATATTTT. The translation is CASSEKVGSSGNTIYF. Here the CDR3 is joined to the reference TRBV25-1 and TRBJ1-3 genes, and the full variable domain is: EADIYQTPRYLVIGTGKKITLECSQTMGHDKMYWYQQDPGMELHLIHYSYGVNSTEKGDLSSESTVSRIRTEHFPLTLESARPSHTSQYLCASSEKVGSSGNTIYFGEGSWLTVV.